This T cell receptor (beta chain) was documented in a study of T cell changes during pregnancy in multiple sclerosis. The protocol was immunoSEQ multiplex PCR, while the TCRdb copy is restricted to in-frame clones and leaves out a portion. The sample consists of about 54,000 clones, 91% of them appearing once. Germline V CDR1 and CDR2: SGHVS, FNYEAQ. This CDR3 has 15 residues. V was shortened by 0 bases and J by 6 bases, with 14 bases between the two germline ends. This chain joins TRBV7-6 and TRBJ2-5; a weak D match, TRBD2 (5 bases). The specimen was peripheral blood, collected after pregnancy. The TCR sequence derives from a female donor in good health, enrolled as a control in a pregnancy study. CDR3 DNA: TGTGCCAGCAGCTTAGCATTTTCTCTCGGGAAGACCCAGTACTTC. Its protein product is CASSLAFSLGKTQYF.